This T cell receptor (beta chain) comes out of a study of cytomegalovirus exposure and HLA in healthy donors. General study findings and limits: Cytomegalovirus status was reportedly diagnosed by the classifier with high specificity and sensitivity.

The donors were members of the validation cohort comprising 120 subjects, separate from the approximately 670-subject first cohort. Germline assignment: CDR1 GTSNPN and CDR2 SVGIG (reference sequence). Trimming stripped 0 bases from V and 2 bases from J, with 15 bases between. This CDR3 is built from 16 residues. A word on this clone: Its antigen is not known.

The protocol was immunoSEQ multiplex PCR, while the TCRdb copy is restricted to in-frame clones and leaves out a portion. The sample lists more than 250,000 clones, 87% occurring once. The chain combines TRBV30 with TRBJ2-3; no clear D. The origin of this receptor is a woman in her twenties or thirties in good health and CMV-seropositive. The sequenced sample consisted of PBMCs. As DNA, the CDR3 is TGTGCCTGGAGTGTAGTTGAGTCTTTCTTCACAGATACGCAGTATTTT. It specifies CAWSVVESFFTDTQYF. The full variable domain, completed using reference TRBV30 and TRBJ2-3, is SQTIHQWPATLVQPVGSPLSLECTVEGTSNPNLYWYRQAAGRGLQLLFYSVGIGQISSEVPQNLSASRPQDRQFILSSKKLLLSDSGFYLCAWSVVESFFTDTQYFGPGTRLTVL.